Reported below is one T cell receptor (beta chain). What it binds is unknown. This sample was included in a study of T cell repertoires in cytomegalovirus infection. This CDR3 contains 15 residues. The V and J ends lost 4 bases and 2 bases, in that order; junction bases with no gene match: 6. Germline CDR1 and CDR2: LNHDA and SQIVND (reference sequence). TCRdb processed the reads anew with MiXCR; each CDR3 protein has one entry. The repertoire holds hundreds of thousands of distinct CDR3 sequences, with about 42% as singletons. Material: cultured PBMCs, obtained from culture after CMV antigen stimulation. The clonotype comes from a human donor in good health (CMV status not recorded). Some clones in this sample may be carry-over from other donors' samples. The chain links TRBV19 to TRBJ2-3, with TRBD2 identical over 7 bases. The CDR3 loop is CASSTRSGFTDTQYF. CDR3 nucleotides: TGTGCCAGTAGTACCCGTAGCGGGTTCACAGATACGCAGTATTTT.